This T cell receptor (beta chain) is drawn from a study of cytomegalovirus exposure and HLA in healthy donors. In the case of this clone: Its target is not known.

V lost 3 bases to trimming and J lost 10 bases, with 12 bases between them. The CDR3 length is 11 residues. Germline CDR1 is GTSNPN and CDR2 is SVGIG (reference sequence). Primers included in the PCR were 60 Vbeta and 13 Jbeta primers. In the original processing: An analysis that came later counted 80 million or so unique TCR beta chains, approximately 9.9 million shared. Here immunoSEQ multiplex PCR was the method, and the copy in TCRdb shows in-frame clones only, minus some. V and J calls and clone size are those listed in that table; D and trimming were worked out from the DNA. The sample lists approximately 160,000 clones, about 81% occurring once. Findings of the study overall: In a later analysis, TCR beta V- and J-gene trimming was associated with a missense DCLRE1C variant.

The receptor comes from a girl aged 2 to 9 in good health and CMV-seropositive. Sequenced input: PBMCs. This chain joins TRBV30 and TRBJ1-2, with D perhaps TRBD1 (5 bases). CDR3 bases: TGTGCCTGGAGAACTGGGGCCATCTACACCTTC. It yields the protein CAWRTGAIYTF.